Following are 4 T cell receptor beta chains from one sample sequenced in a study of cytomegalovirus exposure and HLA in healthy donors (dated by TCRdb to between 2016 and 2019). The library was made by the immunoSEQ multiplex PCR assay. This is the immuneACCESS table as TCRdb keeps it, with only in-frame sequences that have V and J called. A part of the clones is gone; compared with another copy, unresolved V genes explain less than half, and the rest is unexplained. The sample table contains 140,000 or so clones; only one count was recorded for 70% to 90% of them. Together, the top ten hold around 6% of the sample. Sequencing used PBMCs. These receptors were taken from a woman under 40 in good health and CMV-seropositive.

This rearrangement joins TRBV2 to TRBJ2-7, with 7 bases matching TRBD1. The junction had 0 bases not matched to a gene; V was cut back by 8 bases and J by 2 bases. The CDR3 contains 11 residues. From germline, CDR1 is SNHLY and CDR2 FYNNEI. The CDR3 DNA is TGTGCCAGCGGACAGGCCTACGAGCAGTACTTC. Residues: CASGQAYEQYF. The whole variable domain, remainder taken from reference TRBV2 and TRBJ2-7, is EPEVTQTPSHQVTQMGQEVILRCVPISNHLYFYWYRQILGQKVEFLVSFYNNEISEKSEIFDDQFSVERPDGSNFTLKIRSTKLEDSAMYFCASGQAYEQYFGPGTRLTVT.

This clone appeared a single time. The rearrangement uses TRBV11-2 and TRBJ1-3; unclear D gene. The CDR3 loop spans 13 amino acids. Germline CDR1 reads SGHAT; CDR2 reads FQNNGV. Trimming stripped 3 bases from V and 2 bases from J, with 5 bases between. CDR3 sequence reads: CASSLSAGNTIYF. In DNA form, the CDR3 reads TGTGCCAGCAGCTTGTCCGCTGGAAACACCATATATTTT. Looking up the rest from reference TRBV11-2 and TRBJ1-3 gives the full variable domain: EAGVAQSPRYKIIEKRQSVAFWCNPISGHATLYWYQQILGQGPKLLIQFQNNGVVDDSQLPKDRFSAERLKGVDSTLKIQPAKLEDSAVYLCASSLSAGNTIYFGEGSWLTVV.

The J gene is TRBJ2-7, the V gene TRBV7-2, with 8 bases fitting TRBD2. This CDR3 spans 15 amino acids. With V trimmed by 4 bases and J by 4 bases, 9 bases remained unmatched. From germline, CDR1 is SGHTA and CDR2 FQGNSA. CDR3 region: CASSWTGGPRYEQYF. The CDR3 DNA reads TGTGCCAGCAGCTGGACGGGGGGGCCGCGATACGAGCAGTACTTC.

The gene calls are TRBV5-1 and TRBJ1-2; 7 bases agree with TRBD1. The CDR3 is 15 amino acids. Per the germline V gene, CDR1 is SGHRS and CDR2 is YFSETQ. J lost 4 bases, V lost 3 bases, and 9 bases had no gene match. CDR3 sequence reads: CASSSDRQASYGYTF. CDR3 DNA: TGCGCCAGCAGCTCGGACAGGCAAGCTAGCTATGGCTACACCTTC.